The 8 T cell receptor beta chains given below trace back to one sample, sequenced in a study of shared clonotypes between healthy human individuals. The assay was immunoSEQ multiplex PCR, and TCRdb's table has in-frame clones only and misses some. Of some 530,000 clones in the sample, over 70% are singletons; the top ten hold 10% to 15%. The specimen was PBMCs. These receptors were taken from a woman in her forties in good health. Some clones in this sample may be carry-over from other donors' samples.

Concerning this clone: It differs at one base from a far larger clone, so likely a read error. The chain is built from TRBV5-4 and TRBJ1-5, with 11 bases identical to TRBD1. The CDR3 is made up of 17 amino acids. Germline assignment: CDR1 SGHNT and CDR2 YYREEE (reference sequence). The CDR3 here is CDSSLGQGGFSNQPQHF. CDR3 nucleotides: TGTGACAGCAGCTTGGGACAGGGGGGGTTTAGCAATCAGCCCCAGCATTTT.

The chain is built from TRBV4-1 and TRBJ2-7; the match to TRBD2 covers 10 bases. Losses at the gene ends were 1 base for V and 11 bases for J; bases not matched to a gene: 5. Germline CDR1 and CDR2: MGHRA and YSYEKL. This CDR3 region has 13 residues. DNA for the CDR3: TGCGCCAGCAGCCAAGTACCCGGACTAGCGGAGTACTTC. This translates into CASSQVPGLAEYF.

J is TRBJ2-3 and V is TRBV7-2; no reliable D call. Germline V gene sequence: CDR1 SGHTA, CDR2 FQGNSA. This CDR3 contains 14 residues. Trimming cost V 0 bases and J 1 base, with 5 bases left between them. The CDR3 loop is CASSLALRTDTQYF. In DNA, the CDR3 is TGTGCCAGCAGCTTAGCCCTCCGCACAGATACGCAGTATTTT.

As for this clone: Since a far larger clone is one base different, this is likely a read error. The CDR3 spells CASSEFRVRNTIYF. The CDR3 DNA is TGTGCCAGCAGTGAGTTCAGGGTCAGAAACACCATATATTTT. The V and J genes are TRBV6-1 and TRBJ1-3; possibly TRBD1 for D (5 bases). Trimming pared 3 bases from V and 5 bases from J, leaving 11 bases between. From germline, CDR1 is MNHNS and CDR2 SASEGT. CDR3 length equals 14 residues.

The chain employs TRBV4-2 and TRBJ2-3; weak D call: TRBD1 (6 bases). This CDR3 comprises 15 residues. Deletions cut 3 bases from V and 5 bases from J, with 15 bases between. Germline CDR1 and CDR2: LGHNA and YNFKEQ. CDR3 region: CASSHTVKGGDTQYF. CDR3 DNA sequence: TGTGCCAGCAGCCATACGGTTAAAGGGGGAGATACGCAGTATTTT.

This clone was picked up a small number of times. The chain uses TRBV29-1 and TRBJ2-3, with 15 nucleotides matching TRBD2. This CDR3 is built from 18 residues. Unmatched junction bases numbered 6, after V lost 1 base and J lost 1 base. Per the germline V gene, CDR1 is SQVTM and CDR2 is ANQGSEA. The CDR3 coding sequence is TGCAGCGTTGAAGGGGGACTAGCGGGAGGTTTGGGCACAGATACGCAGTATTTT. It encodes CSVEGGLAGGLGTDTQYF.

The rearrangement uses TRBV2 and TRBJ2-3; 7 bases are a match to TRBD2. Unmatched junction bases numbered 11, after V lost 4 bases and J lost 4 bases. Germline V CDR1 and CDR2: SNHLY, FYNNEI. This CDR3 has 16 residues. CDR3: CASSGPDSGLPDTQYF. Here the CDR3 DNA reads TGTGCCAGCAGTGGCCCGGATAGCGGGTTGCCAGATACGCAGTATTTT.

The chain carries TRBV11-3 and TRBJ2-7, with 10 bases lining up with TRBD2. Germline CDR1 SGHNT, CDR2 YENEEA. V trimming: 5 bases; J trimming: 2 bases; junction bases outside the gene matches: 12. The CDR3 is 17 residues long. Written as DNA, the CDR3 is TGTGCCAGCAGCATAAGGACTAGCGGTAATTGGGCCTACGAGCAGTACTTC. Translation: CASSIRTSGNWAYEQYF.